These T cell receptor beta chains were read from a single sample in a study of technical replicates of blood from a handful of donors. Here immunoSEQ multiplex PCR was the method, and the copy in TCRdb shows in-frame clones only, minus some. The data show tens of thousands of clones, about 96% seen once. Sequencing was done on a sample of T cells isolated from PBMCs. All receptors derive from a human donor in good health. The CDR3 runs from the conserved cysteine through the conserved F or W. The D gene is left open where the match is weak.

j_call | v_call | d_call | cdr3_aa
TRBJ1-5 | TRBV5-1 | TRBD1 | CASSPGQASNQPQHF
TRBJ2-3 | TRBV28 | - | CASSLLLDTQYF
TRBJ2-1 | TRBV10-3 | TRBD1 | CAISESPGQGSQFF
TRBJ2-1 | TRBV7-8 | TRBD2 | CASSLVWRGSSYNEQFF
TRBJ2-5 | TRBV7-8 | TRBD2 | CASSLFGLAGENTQETQYF
TRBJ2-7 | TRBV7-9 | TRBD1 | CASSLRRQGFVNEQYF
TRBJ2-3 | TRBV9 | - | CASSLALVTDTQYF
TRBJ1-2 | TRBV19 | - | CASSIEASYGYTF
TRBJ1-2 | TRBV7-9 | TRBD1 | CASSVRTGVNYGYTF
TRBJ2-2 | TRBV7-9 | - | CASSLEMIAGELFF
TRBJ2-5 | TRBV4-1 | - | CASSQAVYQETQYF
TRBJ2-7 | TRBV28 | - | CASSLSGPEGVEQYF
TRBJ2-1 | TRBV4-1 | TRBD2 | CASRTSGGRGYNEQFF
TRBJ2-2 | TRBV9 | - | CASSVGFQLTGELFF
TRBJ1-1 | TRBV4-1 | TRBD1 | CASSPEGAVNTEAFF
TRBJ2-7 | TRBV29-1 | - | CSVGRIFGEQYF
TRBJ1-6 | TRBV11-2 | TRBD1 | CASSLGKDRVYNSPLHF
TRBJ1-2 | TRBV5-1 | TRBD1 | CASSSRDSDRSPNYGYTF
TRBJ2-5 | TRBV5-1 | - | CASRIDAGGTQYF
TRBJ1-1 | TRBV9 | - | CASSVDSSTEAFF
TRBJ2-1 | TRBV5-4 | TRBD2 | CASSPELAAYNEQFF
TRBJ2-7 | TRBV28 | - | CASSLFSSYEQYF
TRBJ1-1 | TRBV28 | - | CASSSTNTAGGGAEAFF
TRBJ1-2 | TRBV11-3 | - | CASGHRQEGYTF
TRBJ2-5 | TRBV28 | TRBD1 | CASSYTGTGIQETQYF
TRBJ1-1 | TRBV6-5 | TRBD1 | CASSYNRGAGTEAFF
TRBJ1-2 | TRBV28 | - | CASSYPLPSNYGYTF
TRBJ2-1 | TRBV7-7 | - | CASSLARYARPGVFYNEQFF
TRBJ2-7 | TRBV19 | TRBD1 | CASSRTGGSLEAYEQYF
TRBJ1-1 | TRBV18 | TRBD1 | CASSKNDRVGDTEAFF